Sequencing of this TCR beta chain was carried out in a study of Ad26.COV2.S vaccination and SARS-CoV-2 variants. The assay was immunoSEQ multiplex PCR, and TCRdb's table has in-frame clones only and misses some. The sample lists hundreds of thousands of clones, over 75% occurring once. Trimming stripped 3 bases from V and 4 bases from J, with 11 bases between. The CDR3 loop spans 13 amino acids. CDR1 and CDR2 from the germline V gene are SGDLS and YYNGEE. Findings and caveats of the study: Reported findings describe substantial breadth in spike-specific CD8+ and CD4+ T cell responses following vaccination.

Treatment indicated: roughly 18 received Ad26.COV2.S at low or high dose, single or two shots; about 5 received placebo; per-sample allocation not given. Specimen acquisition occurred on day 63 following the initial vaccine or placebo injection. As concerns this clone: The antigen is unknown.

This TCR came from a person between 18 and 60 years old who received the Ad26.COV2.S COVID-19 vaccine or a placebo. Sequencing was performed on peripheral blood, taken in a trial of Ad26.COV2.S vaccine versus placebo. V gene TRBV9 combines with J gene TRBJ2-7; weak D call: TRBD2 (5 bases). For the CDR3, the DNA is TGTGCCAGCAGCGGTACCGAGGGTTACGAGCAGTACTTC. Its translation is CASSGTEGYEQYF.